Reported below is one TCR beta chain. The antigen remains unidentified. Deletions cut 7 bases from V and 0 bases from J, with 7 bases between. The CDR3 runs 13 residues. The V gene's germline CDR1 is LGHNT and CDR2 FRNRAP. The investigators reverse transcribed all of the isolated RNA, so they sequenced expressed TCRB transcripts. TCRdb keeps only in-frame clones here, not all; method: immunoSEQ multiplex PCR. The table includes about 650,000 clones, approximately 13% detected once. The sample comes from a study of beta chain features in type 1 diabetes. Study observations and caveats: People with Type 1 diabetes carried modestly yet significantly shorter TCRB CDR3s in all four CD4+ subsets. The naive, central memory and Treg TCRB repertoires looked more alike in patients than they did in healthy donors. Still unanswered here is whether HLA type influences TCRB rearrangement.

The V gene is TRBV12-5, the J gene TRBJ2-1, with D hard to call. This TCR was recovered from a young man with type 1 diabetes. Sequencing used naive CD4+ T cells from blood. CDR3 bases: TGTGCTAGTGAGAAGAGCTCCTACAATGAGCAGTTCTTC. This translates into CASEKSSYNEQFF.